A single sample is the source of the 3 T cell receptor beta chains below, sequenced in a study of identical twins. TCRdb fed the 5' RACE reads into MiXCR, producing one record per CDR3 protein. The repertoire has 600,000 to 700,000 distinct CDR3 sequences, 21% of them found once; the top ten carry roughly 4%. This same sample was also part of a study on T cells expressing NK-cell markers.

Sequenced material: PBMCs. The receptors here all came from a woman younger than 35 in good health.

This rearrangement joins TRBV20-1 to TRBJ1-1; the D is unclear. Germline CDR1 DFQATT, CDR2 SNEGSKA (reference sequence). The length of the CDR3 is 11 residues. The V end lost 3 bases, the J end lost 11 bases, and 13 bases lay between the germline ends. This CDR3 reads CSARVRDRAFF. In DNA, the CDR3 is TGCAGTGCTAGGGTCCGGGATCGGGCTTTCTTT.

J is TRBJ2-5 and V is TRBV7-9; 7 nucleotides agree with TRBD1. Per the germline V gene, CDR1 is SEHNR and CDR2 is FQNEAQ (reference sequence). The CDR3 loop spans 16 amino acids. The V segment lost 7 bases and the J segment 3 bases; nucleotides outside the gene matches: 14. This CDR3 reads CASNRGAAMAEETQYF. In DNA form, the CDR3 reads TGTGCCAGCAACAGGGGCGCGGCTATGGCGGAAGAGACCCAGTACTTC. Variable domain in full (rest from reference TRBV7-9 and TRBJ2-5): DTGVSQNPRHKITKRGQNVTFRCDPISEHNRLYWYRQTLGQGPEFLTYFQNEAQLEKSRLLSDRFSAERPKGSFSTLEIQRTEQGDSAMYLCASNRGAAMAEETQYFGPGTRLLVL.

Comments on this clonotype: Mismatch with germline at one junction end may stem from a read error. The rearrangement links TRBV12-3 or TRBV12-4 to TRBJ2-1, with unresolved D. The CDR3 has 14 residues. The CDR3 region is CASSQGIATMSSSF. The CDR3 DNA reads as TGTGCCAGCAGCCAAGGGATAGCAACAATGAGCAGTTCCTTC.